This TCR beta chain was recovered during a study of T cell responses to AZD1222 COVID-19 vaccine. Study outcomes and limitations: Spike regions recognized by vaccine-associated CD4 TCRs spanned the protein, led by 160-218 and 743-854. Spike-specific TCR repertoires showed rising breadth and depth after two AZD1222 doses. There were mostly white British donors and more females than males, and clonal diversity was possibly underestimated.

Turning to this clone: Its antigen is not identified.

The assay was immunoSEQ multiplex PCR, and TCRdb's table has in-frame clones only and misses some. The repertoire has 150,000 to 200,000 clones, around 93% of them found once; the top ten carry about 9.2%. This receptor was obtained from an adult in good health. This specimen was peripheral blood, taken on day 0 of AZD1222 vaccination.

CDR3 loop: CASSLVGAGEGDTQYF. The CDR3 DNA reads as TGTGCCAGCAGCTTAGTTGGAGCGGGAGAGGGGGATACGCAGTATTTT. The gene calls are TRBV7-8 and TRBJ2-3; 8 nucleotides agree with TRBD2. The CDR3 has 16 amino acids. The V and J ends lost 1 base and 6 bases, in that order; junction bases with no gene match: 9. The V gene's germline CDR1 is SGHVS and CDR2 FQNEAQ.